This TCR beta chain was found in a study of cytotoxic CD8 clonotypes in ibrutinib-treated CLL. About the research overall: Enrolment comprised approximately 10 relapsed/refractory and some 15 treatment-naive patients; roughly 17 were IGHV unmutated. Findings and limits, study-wide: The clonality went up when patients responded to ibrutinib and dropped back toward baseline at progression.

Assay used: immunoSEQ multiplex PCR; TCRdb lists only in-frame clones, some missing. The data show around 70,000 clones, about 64% seen once. The CDR3 spans 13 residues. V lost 5 bases and J lost 8, with 15 bases in between. Germline V CDR1 and CDR2: MNHEY, SVGAGI. As regards this clone: The antigen is not known.

The TCR was taken from a human donor with chronic lymphocytic leukemia. Sequences were derived from PBMCs, sampled after 12 months of ibrutinib treatment. The chain combines TRBV6-5 with TRBJ1-2; no firm D call. CDR3 nucleotides: TGTGCCAGCAGTGAAGCTGGTCCTCGGGGCTACACCTTC. As protein: CASSEAGPRGYTF.